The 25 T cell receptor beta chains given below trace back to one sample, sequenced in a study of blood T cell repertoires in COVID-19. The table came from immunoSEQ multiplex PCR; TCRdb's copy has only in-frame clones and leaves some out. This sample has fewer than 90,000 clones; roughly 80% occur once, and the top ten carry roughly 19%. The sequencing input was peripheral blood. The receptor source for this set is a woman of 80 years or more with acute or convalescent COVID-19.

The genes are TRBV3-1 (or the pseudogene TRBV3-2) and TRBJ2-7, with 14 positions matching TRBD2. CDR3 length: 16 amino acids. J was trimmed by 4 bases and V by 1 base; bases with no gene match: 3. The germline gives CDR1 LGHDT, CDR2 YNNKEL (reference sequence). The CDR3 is CASSQGGLAGEYEQYF. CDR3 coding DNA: TGTGCCAGCAGCCAAGGGGGACTAGCGGGAGAATACGAGCAGTACTTC.

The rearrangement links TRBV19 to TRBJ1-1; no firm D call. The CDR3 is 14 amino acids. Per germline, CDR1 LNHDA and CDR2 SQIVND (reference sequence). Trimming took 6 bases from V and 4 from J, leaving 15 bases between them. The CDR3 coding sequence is TGTGCCAGTAGCCACCTTGGATACAGCACTGAAGCTTTCTTT. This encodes CASSHLGYSTEAFF.

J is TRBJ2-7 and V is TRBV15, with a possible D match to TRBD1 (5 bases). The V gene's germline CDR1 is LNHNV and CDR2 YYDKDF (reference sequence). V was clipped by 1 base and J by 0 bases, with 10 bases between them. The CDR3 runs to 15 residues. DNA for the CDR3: TGTGCCACCAGCAGAGGCCCAGGGTTCTCCTACGAGCAGTACTTC. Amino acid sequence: CATSRGPGFSYEQYF.

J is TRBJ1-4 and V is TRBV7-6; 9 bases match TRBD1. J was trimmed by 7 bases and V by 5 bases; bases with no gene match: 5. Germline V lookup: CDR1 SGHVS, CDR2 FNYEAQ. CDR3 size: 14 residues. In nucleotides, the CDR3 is TGTGCCAGCAGCCCGGGACAGGGCCGTGAAAAACTGTTTTTT. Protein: CASSPGQGREKLFF.

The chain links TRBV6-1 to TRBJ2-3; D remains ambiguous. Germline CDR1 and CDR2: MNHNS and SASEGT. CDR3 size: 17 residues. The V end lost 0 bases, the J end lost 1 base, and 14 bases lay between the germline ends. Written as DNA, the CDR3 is TGTGCCAGCAGTGAAGCGCTTCGAGCGTGGGGCACAGATACGCAGTATTTT. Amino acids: CASSEALRAWGTDTQYF.

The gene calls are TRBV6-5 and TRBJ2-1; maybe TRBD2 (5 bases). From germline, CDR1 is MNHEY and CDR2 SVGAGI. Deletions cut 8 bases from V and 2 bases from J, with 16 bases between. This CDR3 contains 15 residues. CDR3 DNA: TGTGCCAGCGGGCCCCGGGAAAACACCTACAATGAGCAGTTCTTC. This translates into CASGPRENTYNEQFF.

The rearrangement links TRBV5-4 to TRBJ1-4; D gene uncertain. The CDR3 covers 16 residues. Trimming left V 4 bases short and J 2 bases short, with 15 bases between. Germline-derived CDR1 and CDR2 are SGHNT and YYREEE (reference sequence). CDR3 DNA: TGTGCCAGCAGCCCCGCTCCAGGCTCGACTAATGAAAAACTGTTTTTT. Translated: CASSPAPGSTNEKLFF. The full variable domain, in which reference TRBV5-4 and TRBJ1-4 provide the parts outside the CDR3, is ETGVTQSPTHLIKTRGQQVTLRCSSQSGHNTVSWYQQALGQGPQFIFQYYREEENGRGNFPPRFSGLQFPNYSSELNVNALELDDSALYLCASSPAPGSTNEKLFFGSGTQLSVL.

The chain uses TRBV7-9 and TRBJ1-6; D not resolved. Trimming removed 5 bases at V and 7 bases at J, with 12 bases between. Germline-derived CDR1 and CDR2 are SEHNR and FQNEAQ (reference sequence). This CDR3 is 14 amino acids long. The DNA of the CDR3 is TGTGCCAGCAGCCCCCGGGTCCTCAATTCACCCCTCCACTTT. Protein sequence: CASSPRVLNSPLHF.

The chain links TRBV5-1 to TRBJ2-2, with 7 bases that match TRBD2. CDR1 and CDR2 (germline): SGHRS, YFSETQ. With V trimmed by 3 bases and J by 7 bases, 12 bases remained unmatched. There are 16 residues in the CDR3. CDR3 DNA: TGCGCCAGCAGCTGGGGAGGGCAGGGACTGAGCGGGGAGCTGTTTTTT. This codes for CASSWGGQGLSGELFF. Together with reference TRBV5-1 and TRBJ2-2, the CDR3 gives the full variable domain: KAGVTQTPRYLIKTRGQQVTLSCSPISGHRSVSWYQQTPGQGLQFLFEYFSETQRNKGNFPGRFSGRQFSNSRSEMNVSTLELGDSALYLCASSWGGQGLSGELFFGEGSRLTVL.

CDR3 bases: TGTGCCAGCAGCTACCTGATTGGGACAGGGAGTTCTGGGGCCAACGTCCTGACTTTC. Translated, it gives CASSYLIGTGSSGANVLTF. The V and J genes are TRBV5-8 and TRBJ2-6; 9 bases fit TRBD1. The CDR3 has 19 amino acids. The V segment lost 3 bases and the J segment 1 base; nucleotides outside the gene matches: 11. Germline CDR1 SGHTS, CDR2 YDEGEE.

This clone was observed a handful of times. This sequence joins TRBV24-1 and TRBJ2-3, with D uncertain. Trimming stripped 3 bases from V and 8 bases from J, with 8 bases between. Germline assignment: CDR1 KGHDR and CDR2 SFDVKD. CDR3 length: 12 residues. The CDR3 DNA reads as TGTGCCACCAGTGATACCTCCGGTACGCAGTATTTT. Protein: CATSDTSGTQYF.

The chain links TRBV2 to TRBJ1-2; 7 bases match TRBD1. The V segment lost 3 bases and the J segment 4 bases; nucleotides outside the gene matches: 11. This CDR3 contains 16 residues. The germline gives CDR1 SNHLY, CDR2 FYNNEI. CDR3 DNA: TGTGCCAGCAGTGACAGCACACGACAGGGCCTCTATGGCTACACCTTC. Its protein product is CASSDSTRQGLYGYTF.

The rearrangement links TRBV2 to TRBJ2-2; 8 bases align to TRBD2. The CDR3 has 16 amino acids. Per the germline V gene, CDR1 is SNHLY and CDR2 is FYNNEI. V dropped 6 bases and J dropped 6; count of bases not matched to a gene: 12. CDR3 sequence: CASRGRLAGGSGELFF. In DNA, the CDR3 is TGTGCCAGCAGGGGGAGGCTAGCGGGTGGATCCGGGGAGCTGTTTTTT.

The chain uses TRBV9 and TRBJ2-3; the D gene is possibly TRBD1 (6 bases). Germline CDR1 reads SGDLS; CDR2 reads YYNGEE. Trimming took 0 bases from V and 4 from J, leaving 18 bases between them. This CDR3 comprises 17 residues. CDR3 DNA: TGTGCCAGCAGCGTAGCTATAAGACAGGACTCTGCAGATACGCAGTATTTT. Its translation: CASSVAIRQDSADTQYF.

CDR3 in amino acids: CASSPWWSGLNTEAFF. In nucleotides, the CDR3 is TGTGCCAGCAGCCCCTGGTGGAGCGGCTTGAACACTGAAGCTTTCTTT. The J gene is TRBJ1-1, the V gene TRBV14; D is uncertain. The CDR3 runs to 16 residues. The V end was cut by 4 bases, the J end by 0 bases, with 15 bases between. CDR1 SGHDN and CDR2 FVKESK come from the germline V gene.

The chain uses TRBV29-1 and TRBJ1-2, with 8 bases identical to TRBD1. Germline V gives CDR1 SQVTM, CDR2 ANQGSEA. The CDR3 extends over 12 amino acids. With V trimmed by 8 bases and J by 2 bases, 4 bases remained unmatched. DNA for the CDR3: TGCAGCTTTAGACAGGGGAACTATGGCTACACCTTC. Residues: CSFRQGNYGYTF.

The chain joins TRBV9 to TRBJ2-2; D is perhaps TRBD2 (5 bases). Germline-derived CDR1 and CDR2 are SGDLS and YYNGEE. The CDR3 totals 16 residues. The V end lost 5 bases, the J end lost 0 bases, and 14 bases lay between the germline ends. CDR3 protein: CASSFFGLPNTGELFF. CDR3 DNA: TGTGCCAGCAGTTTCTTTGGACTGCCGAACACCGGGGAGCTGTTTTTT.

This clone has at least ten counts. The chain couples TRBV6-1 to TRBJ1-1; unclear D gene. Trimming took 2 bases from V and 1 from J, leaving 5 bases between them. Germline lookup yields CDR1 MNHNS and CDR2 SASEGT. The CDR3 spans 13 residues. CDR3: CASSEQENTEAFF. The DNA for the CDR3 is TGTGCCAGCAGTGAACAGGAGAACACTGAAGCTTTCTTT.

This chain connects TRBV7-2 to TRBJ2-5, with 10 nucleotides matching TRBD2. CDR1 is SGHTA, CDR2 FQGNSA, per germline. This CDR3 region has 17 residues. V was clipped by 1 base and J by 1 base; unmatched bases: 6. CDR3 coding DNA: TGTGCCAGCAGCTTAGTGGTACTAGCGGGGTCCCAAGAGACCCAGTACTTC. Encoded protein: CASSLVVLAGSQETQYF. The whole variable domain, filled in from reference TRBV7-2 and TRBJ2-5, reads GAGVSQSPSNKVTEKGKDVELRCDPISGHTALYWYRQSLGQGLEFLIYFQGNSAPDKSGLPSDRFSAERTGGSVSTLTIQRTQQEDSAVYLCASSLVVLAGSQETQYFGPGTRLLVL.

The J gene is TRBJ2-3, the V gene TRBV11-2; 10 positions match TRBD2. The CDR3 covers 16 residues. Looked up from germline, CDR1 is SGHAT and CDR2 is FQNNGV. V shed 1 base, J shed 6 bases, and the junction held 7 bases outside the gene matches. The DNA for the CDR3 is TGTGCCAGCAGCTTAGCTAGCGGGAGCACGACGGATACGCAGTATTTT. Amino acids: CASSLASGSTTDTQYF.

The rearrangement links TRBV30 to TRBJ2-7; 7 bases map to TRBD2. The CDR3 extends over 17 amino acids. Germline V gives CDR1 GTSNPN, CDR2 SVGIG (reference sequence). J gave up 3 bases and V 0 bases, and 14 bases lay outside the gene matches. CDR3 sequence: CAWSVKGMRWEGYEQYF. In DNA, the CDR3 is TGTGCCTGGAGTGTAAAAGGGATGAGGTGGGAGGGCTACGAGCAGTACTTC. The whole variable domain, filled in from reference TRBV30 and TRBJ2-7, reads SQTIHQWPATLVQPVGSPLSLECTVEGTSNPNLYWYRQAAGRGLQLLFYSVGIGQISSEVPQNLSASRPQDRQFILSSKKLLLSDSGFYLCAWSVKGMRWEGYEQYFGPGTRLTVT.

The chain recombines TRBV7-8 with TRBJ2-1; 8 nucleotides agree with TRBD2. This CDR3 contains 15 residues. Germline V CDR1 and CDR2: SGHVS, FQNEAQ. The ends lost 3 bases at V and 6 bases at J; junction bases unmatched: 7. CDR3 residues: CASSFRLAGLNEQFF. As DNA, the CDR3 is TGTGCCAGCAGCTTCCGGCTAGCGGGCCTCAATGAGCAGTTCTTC.

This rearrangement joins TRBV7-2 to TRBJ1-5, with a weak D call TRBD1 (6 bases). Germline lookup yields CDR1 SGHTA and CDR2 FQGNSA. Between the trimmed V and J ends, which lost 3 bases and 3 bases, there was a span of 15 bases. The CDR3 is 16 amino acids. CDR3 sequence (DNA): TGTGCCAGCAGCTTGTTCCCAGGGGCTAACAATCAGCCCCAGCATTTT. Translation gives CASSLFPGANNQPQHF.

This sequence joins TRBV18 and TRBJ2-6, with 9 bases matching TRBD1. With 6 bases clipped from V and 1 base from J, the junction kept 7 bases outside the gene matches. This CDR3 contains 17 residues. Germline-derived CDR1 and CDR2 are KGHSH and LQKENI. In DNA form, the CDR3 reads TGTGCCAGCTCCCAGGGACAGGGAAATTCTGGGGCCAACGTCCTGACTTTC. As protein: CASSQGQGNSGANVLTF.

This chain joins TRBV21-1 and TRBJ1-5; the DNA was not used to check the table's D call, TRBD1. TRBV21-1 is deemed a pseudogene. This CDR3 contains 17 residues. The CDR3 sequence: CASSPRDRGGSNQPQHF. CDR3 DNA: TGTGCCAGCAGCCCCCGGGACAGGGGGGGTAGCAATCAGCCCCAGCATTTT.